Below, one T cell receptor beta chain is given with its context. Sequencing used immunoSEQ multiplex PCR; TCRdb keeps in-frame clones, though not all of them. Seen here are approximately 140,000 clones, almost 85% observed once, and the top ten hold 3.4%. These data belong to a study of blood T cell repertoires in COVID-19. The clonotype originates from a woman aged 45 to 65 with acute COVID-19. Sequences were obtained from PBMCs or T cells enriched from blood (not recorded which).

The CDR3 sequence is CASSLTGGKAEAFF. CDR3 nucleotide sequence: TGTGCCAGCAGCCTAACAGGGGGCAAGGCTGAAGCTTTCTTT. The genes are TRBV7-9 and TRBJ1-1; 9 nucleotides align to TRBD1. Trimming cost V 5 bases and J 6 bases; bases outside gene matches: 7. The CDR3 is made up of 14 amino acids. CDR1 and CDR2 from the germline V gene are SEHNR and FQNEAQ (reference sequence).